What follows describes a single TCR beta chain. Its antigen remains unknown. This CDR3 contains 15 residues. The V end was cut by 0 bases, the J end by 2 bases, with 11 bases between. Germline values: CDR1 LGHNA, CDR2 YSLEER. This sample stems from a study of cytomegalovirus exposure and HLA in healthy donors. General study points: In a later analysis, DRB1 alleles had the most associated TCRs; HLA-C alleles the fewest. The later analysis indicated that the majority of CMV-associated TCR beta chains appeared HLA-restricted.

It was with 60 Vbeta and 13 Jbeta primers that the PCR ran. Generated by immunoSEQ multiplex PCR, the TCRdb table keeps only in-frame clones and is missing some. The sample contains about 150,000 clones, roughly 87% of which appear only once. This clonotype was obtained from a man aged 30-40 years in good health and CMV-seropositive. The chain employs TRBV4-3 and TRBJ2-7; D is perhaps TRBD2 (6 bases). The sequenced sample was PBMCs. The CDR3 sequence is CASSQEGGPAYEQYF. CDR3 nucleotide sequence: TGCGCCAGCAGCCAAGAGGGGGGTCCCGCCTACGAGCAGTACTTC.